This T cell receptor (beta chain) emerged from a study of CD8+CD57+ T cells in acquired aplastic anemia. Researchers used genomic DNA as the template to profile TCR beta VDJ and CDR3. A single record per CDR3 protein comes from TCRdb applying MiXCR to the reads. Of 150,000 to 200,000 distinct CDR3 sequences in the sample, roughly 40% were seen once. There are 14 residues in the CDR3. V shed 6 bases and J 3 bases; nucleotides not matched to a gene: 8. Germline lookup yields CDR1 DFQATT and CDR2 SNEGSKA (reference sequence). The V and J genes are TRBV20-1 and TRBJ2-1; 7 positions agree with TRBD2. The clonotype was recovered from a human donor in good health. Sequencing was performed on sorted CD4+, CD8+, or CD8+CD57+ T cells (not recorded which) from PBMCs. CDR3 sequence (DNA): TGCAGTGCGAGGGTGGCGGGGGACTACAATGAGCAGTTCTTC. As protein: CSARVAGDYNEQFF.